Shown below are 2 T cell receptor beta chains from a single sample sequenced in a study of blood T cell repertoires in COVID-19. Sequenced by immunoSEQ multiplex PCR; TCRdb stores in-frame clones only, minus some. Of some 70,000 clones listed, approximately 80% were seen once; the top ten hold about 12%. The material sequenced was peripheral blood. These receptor sequences come from a human donor in a cohort sampled during active COVID-19.

This clone appeared a single time. The rearrangement uses TRBV5-1 and TRBJ2-4; 10 bases are shared with TRBD1. Germline V gene sequence: CDR1 SGHRS, CDR2 YFSETQ. The CDR3 is made up of 17 amino acids. With V trimmed by 1 base and J by 7 bases, 11 bases remained unmatched. CDR3 sequence (DNA): TGCGCCAGCAGCTTGTGGGGTGTAGGGACAGGGGTTAACATTCAGTACTTC. This gives the protein CASSLWGVGTGVNIQYF.

The chain employs TRBV5-6 and TRBJ1-2; the match to TRBD1 covers 11 bases. CDR1 and CDR2 from the germline V gene are SGHDT and YYEEEE. The CDR3 consists of 13 residues. Trimming cost V 3 bases and J 6 bases; bases outside gene matches: 1. CDR3 loop: CASSSDRGHGYTF. DNA of the CDR3: TGTGCCAGCAGCTCGGACAGGGGGCATGGCTACACCTTC.